One T cell receptor beta chain is described in this entry. This record belongs to a study of shared clonotypes between healthy human individuals. Sorted-subset replicate PCR reactions were performed with about 200 ng DNA, corresponding to roughly 27,000 T cell genomes. The table came from immunoSEQ multiplex PCR; TCRdb's copy has only in-frame clones and leaves some out. The sample yields 2 million to 2.5 million clones, 93% seen once. V was pared by 5 bases and J by 2 bases, with 12 bases between. There are 15 residues in the CDR3. From germline, CDR1 is SGHTA and CDR2 FQGTGA. Source material: naive CD4+ T cells from PBMCs. Subset specified: CD45RA+ positively selected. The chain uses TRBV7-3 and TRBJ2-2; D remains unclear. This TCR was sampled from a man younger than 35 in good health. Some clones in this sample may be carry-over from other donors' samples. The CDR3 loop reads CASSPARTNTGELFF. For the CDR3, the DNA is TGTGCCAGCAGCCCCGCCAGGACCAACACCGGGGAGCTGTTTTTT.